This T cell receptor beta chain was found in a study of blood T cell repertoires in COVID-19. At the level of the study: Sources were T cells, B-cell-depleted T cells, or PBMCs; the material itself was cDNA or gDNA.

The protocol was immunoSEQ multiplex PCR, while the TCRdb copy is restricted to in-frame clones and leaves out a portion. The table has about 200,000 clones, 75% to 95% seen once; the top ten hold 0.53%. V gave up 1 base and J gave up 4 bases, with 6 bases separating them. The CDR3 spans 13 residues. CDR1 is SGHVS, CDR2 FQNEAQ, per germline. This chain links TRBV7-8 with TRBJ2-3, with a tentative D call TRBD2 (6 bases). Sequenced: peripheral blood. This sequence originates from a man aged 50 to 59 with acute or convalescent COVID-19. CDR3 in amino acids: CASSLGGADTQYF. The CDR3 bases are TGTGCCAGCAGCTTAGGCGGGGCAGATACGCAGTATTTT. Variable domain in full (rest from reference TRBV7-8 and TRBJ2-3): GAGVSQSPRYKVAKRGQDVALRCDPISGHVSLFWYQQALGQGPEFLTYFQNEAQLDKSGLPSDRFFAERPEGSVSTLKIQRTQQEDSAVYLCASSLGGADTQYFGPGTRLTVL.